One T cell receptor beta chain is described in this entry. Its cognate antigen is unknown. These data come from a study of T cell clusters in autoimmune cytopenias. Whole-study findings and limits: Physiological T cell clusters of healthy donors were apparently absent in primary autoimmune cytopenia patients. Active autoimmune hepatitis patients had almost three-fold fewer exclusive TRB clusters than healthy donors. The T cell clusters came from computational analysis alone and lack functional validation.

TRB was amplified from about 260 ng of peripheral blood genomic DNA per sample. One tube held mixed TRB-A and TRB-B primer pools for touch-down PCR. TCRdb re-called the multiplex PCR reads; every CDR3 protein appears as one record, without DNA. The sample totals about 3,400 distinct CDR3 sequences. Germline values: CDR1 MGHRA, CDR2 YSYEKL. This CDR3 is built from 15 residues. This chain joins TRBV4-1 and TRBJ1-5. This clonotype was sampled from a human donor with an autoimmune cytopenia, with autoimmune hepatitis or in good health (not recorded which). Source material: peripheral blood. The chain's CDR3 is CASSQDRYSNQPQHF.